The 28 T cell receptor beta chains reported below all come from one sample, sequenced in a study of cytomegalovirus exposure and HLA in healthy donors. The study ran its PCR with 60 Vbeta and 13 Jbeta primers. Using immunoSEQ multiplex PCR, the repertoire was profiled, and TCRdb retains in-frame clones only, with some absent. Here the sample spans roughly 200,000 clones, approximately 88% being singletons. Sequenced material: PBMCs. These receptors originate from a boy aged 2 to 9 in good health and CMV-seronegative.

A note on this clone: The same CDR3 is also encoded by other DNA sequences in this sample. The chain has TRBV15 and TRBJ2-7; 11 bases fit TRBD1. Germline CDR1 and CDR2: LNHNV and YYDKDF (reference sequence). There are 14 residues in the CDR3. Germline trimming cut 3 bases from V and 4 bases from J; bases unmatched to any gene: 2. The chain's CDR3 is CATSRDRGPYEQYF. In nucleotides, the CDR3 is TGTGCCACCAGCAGGGACAGGGGGCCGTACGAGCAGTACTTC.

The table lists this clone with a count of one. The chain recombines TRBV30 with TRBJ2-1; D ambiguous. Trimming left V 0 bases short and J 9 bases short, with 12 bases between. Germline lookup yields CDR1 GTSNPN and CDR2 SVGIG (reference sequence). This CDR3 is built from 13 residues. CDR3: CAWSVQYRSEQFF. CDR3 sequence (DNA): TGTGCCTGGAGTGTACAATATCGCAGTGAGCAGTTCTTC.

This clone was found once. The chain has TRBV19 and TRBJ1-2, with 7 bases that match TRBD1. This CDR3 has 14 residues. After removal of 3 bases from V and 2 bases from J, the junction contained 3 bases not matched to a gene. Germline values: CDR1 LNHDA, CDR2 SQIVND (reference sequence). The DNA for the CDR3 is TGTGCCAGTAGTATGGACAGGACGAACTATGGCTACACCTTC. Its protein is CASSMDRTNYGYTF.

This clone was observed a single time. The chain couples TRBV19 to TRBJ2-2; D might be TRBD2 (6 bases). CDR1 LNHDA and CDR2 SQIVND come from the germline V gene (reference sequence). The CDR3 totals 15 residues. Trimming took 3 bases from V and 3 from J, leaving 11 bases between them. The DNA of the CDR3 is TGTGCCAGTAGTATTCGGGACTTGGACACCGGGGAGCTGTTTTTT. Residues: CASSIRDLDTGELFF.

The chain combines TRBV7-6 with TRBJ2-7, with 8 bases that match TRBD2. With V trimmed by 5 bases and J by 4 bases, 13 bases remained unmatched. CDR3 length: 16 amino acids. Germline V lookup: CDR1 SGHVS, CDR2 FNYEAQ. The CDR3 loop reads CASSPASGTSRYEQYF. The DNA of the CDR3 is TGTGCCAGCAGCCCCGCCTCCGGGACTAGTAGGTACGAGCAGTACTTC.

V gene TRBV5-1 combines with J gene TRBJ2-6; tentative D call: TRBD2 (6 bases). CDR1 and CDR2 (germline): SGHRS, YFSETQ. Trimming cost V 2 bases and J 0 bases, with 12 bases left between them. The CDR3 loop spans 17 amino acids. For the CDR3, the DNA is TGCGCCAGCAGCTTTTCGGGACTTAACTCTGGGGCCAACGTCCTGACTTTC. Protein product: CASSFSGLNSGANVLTF.

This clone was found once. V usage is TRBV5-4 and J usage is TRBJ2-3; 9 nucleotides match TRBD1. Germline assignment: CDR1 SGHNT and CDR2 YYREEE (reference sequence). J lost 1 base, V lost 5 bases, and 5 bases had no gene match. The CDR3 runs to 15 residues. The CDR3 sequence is CASSGQGKGTDTQYF. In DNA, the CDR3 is TGTGCCAGCAGTGGACAGGGGAAGGGCACAGATACGCAGTATTTT.

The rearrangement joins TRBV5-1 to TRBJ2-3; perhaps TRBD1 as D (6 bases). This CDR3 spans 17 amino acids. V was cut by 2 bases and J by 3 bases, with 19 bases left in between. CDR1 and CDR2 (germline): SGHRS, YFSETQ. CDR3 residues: CASSFGQSLTLTDTQYF. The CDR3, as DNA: TGCGCCAGCAGCTTCGGACAGTCACTCACTCTTACAGATACGCAGTATTTT.

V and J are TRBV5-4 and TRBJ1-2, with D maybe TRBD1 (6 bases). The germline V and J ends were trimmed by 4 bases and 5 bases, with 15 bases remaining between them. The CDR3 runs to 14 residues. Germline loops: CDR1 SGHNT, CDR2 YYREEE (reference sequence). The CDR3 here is CASSVRGRSYGYTF. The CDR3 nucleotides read TGTGCCAGCAGCGTTAGGGGGAGATCTTATGGCTACACCTTC.

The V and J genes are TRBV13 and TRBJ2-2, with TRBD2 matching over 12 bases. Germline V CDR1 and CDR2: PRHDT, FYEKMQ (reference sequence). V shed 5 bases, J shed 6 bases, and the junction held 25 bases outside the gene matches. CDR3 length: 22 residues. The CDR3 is CASSVAALGQGMTSGSPGELFF. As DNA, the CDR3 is TGTGCCAGCAGCGTCGCCGCCCTAGGACAGGGGATGACTAGCGGGAGCCCCGGGGAGCTGTTTTTT.

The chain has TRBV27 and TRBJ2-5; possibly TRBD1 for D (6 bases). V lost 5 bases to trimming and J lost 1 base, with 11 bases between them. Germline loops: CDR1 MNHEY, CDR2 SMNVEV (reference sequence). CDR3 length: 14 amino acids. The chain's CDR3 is CASSPGQIQETQYF. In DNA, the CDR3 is TGTGCCAGCAGTCCAGGACAGATCCAAGAGACCCAGTACTTC.

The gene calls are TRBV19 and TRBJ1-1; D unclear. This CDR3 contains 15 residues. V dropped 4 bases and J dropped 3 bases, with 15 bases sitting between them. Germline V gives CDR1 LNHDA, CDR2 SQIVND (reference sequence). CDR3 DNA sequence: TGTGCCAGTAGTACCTCTAGGACTGACCACACTGAAGCTTTCTTT. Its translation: CASSTSRTDHTEAFF. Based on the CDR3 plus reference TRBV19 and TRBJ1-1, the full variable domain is DGGITQSPKYLFRKEGQNVTLSCEQNLNHDAMYWYRQDPGQGLRLIYYSQIVNDFQKGDIAEGYSVSREKKESFPLTVTSAQKNPTAFYLCASSTSRTDHTEAFFGQGTRLTVV.

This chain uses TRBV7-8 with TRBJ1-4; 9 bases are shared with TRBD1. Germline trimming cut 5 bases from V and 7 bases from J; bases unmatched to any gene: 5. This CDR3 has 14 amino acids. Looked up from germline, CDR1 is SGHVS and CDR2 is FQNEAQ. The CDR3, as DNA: TGTGCCAGCAGCCCCGGGACAGGGTTTGAAAAACTGTTTTTT. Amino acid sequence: CASSPGTGFEKLFF.

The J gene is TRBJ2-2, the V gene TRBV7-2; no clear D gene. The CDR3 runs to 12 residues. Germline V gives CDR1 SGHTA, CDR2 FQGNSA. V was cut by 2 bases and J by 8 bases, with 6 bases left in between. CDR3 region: CASSLFRGELFF. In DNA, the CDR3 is TGTGCCAGCAGCTTATTCAGAGGGGAGCTGTTTTTT.

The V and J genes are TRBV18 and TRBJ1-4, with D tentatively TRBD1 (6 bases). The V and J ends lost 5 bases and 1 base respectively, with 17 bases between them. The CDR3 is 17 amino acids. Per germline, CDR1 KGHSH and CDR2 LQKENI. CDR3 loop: CASSSEAGAGTNEKLFF. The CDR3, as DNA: TGTGCCAGCTCATCCGAAGCAGGGGCGGGAACTAATGAAAAACTGTTTTTT.

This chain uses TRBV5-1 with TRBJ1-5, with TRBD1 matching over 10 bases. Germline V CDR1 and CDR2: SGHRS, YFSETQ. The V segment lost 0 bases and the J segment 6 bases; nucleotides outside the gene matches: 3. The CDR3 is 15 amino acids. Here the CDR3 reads CASSLGQGAFQPQHF. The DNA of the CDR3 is TGCGCCAGCAGCTTGGGACAGGGGGCGTTTCAGCCCCAGCATTTT.

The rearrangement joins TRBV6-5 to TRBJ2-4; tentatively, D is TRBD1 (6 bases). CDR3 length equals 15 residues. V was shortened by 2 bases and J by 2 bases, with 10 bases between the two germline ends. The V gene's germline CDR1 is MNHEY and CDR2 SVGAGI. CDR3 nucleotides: TGTGCCAGCAGTTACCACAGGGACACCAAAAACATTCAGTACTTC. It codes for CASSYHRDTKNIQYF.

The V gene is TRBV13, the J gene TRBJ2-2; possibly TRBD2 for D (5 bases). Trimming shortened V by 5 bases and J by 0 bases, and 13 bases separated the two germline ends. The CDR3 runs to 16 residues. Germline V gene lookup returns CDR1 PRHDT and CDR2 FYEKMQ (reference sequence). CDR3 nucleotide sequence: TGTGCCAGCAGCCGACTGATCGGGACGAACACCGGGGAGCTGTTTTTT. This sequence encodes CASSRLIGTNTGELFF.

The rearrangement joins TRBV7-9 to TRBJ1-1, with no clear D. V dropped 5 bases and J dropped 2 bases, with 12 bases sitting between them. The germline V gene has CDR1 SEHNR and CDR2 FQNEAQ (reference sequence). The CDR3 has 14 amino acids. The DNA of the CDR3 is TGTGCCAGCAGCCCCCGTATCGGTAACACTGAAGCTTTCTTT. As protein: CASSPRIGNTEAFF.

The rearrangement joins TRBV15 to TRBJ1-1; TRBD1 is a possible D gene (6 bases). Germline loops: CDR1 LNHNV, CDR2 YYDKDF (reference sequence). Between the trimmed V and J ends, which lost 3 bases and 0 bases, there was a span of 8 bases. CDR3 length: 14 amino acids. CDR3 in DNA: TGTGCCACCAGCAGGGACAGCTTGAACACTGAAGCTTTCTTT. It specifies CATSRDSLNTEAFF.

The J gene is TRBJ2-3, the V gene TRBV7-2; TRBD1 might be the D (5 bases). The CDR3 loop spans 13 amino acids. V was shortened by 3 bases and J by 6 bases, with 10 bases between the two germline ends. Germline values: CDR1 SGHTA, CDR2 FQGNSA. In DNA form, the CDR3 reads TGTGCCAGCAGCTTTATTAGGGGCGATACGCAGTATTTT. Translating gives CASSFIRGDTQYF.

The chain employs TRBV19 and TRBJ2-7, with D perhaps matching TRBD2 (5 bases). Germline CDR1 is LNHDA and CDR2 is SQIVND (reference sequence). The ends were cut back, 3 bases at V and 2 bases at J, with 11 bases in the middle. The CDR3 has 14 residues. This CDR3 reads CASSINGEAYEQYF. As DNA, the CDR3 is TGTGCCAGTAGTATTAACGGGGAAGCCTACGAGCAGTACTTC.

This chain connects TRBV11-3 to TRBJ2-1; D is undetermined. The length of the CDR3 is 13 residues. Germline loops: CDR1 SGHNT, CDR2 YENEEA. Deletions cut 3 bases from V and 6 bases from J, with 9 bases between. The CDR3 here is CASSLPGPNEQFF. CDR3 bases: TGTGCCAGCAGCTTGCCAGGCCCCAATGAGCAGTTCTTC.

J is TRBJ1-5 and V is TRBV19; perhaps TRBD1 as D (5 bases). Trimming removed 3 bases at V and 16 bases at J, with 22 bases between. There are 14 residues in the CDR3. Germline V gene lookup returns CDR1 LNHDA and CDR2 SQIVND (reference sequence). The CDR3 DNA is TGTGCCAGTAGTATTGGTCCGGGGCTATGGGACTTACATTTT. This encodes CASSIGPGLWDLHF.

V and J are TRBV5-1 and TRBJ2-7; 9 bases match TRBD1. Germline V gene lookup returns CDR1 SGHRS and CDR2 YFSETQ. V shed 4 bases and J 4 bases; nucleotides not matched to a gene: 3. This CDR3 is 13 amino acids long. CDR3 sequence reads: CASSMDRGYEQYF. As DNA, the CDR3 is TGCGCCAGCAGCATGGACAGGGGTTACGAGCAGTACTTC.

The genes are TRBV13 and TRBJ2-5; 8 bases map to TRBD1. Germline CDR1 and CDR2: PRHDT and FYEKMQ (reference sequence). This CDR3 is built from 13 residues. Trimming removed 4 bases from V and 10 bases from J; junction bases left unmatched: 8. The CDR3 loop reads CASSSNSDRDQYF. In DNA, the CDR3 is TGTGCCAGCAGCTCCAACTCGGACAGGGACCAGTACTTC.

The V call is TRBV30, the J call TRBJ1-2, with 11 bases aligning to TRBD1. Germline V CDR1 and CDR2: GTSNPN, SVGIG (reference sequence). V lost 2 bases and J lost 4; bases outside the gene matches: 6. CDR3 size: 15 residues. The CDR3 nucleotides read TGTGCCTGGAGTCCGGACAGGGGGCTTGGCTATGGCTACACCTTC. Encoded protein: CAWSPDRGLGYGYTF.

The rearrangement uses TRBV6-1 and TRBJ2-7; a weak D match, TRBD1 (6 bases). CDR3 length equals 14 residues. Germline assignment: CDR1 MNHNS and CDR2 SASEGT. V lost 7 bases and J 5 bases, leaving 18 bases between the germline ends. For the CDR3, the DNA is TGTGCCAGCACCCACGAACGGGACATCCACGAGCAGTACTTC. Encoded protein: CASTHERDIHEQYF.